The 8 T cell receptor beta chains below all came from one sample that was sequenced in a study of T-cell memory formation after mild COVID-19. TCRdb processed the 5' RACE reads anew with MiXCR; each CDR3 protein has one entry. The sample shows hundreds of thousands of distinct CDR3 sequences, 28% of them seen only once. Sample: PBMCs or a T cell subset sorted from them (not recorded which). These TCRs come from an adult woman who had mild COVID-19 (a few samples of this study predate the infection). Cell type and time point are not known.

V gene TRBV7-9 combines with J gene TRBJ2-1, with TRBD1 identical over 8 bases. The length of the CDR3 is 16 residues. J gave up 3 bases and V 3 bases, and 7 bases lay outside the gene matches. Germline V lookup: CDR1 SEHNR, CDR2 FQNEAQ (reference sequence). CDR3 coding DNA: TGTGCCAGCAGCTTCCTCCAGGGGGCAGTCTACAATGAGCAGTTCTTC. Its translation is CASSFLQGAVYNEQFF. The full variable domain, in which reference TRBV7-9 and TRBJ2-1 provide the parts outside the CDR3, is DTGVSQNPRHKITKRGQNVTFRCDPISEHNRLYWYRQTLGQGPEFLTYFQNEAQLEKSRLLSDRFSAERPKGSFSTLEIQRTEQGDSAMYLCASSFLQGAVYNEQFFGPGTRLTVL.

The chain links TRBV4-1 to TRBJ2-3; D is possibly TRBD2 (5 bases). With 1 base removed from V and 0 bases from J, the gap between germline ends came to 11 bases. Germline CDR1 MGHRA, CDR2 YSYEKL. The CDR3 consists of 16 residues. This CDR3 is CASSQVPGSSTDTQYF. CDR3 DNA: TGCGCCAGCAGCCAAGTTCCGGGATCTAGCACAGATACGCAGTATTTT.

The chain is built from TRBV18 and TRBJ2-1; maybe TRBD2 (6 bases). Germline V lookup: CDR1 KGHSH, CDR2 LQKENI. The V end lost 3 bases, the J end lost 5 bases, and 11 bases lay between the germline ends. The length of the CDR3 is 14 residues. The CDR3 region is CASSPWDSDNEQFF. The CDR3 region has the DNA TGTGCCAGCTCACCGTGGGACTCGGACAATGAGCAGTTCTTC.

The table lists this clonotype with a few counts. V gene TRBV7-3 combines with J gene TRBJ2-7, with D tentatively TRBD2 (6 bases). Trimming took off 3 bases at V and 7 bases at J, with 19 bases between the two ends. CDR3 length: 15 amino acids. CDR1 and CDR2 from the germline V gene are SGHTA and FQGTGA. CDR3 residues: CASSFGGTGLLEQYF. CDR3 DNA: TGTGCCAGCAGCTTCGGAGGGACGGGGCTCCTGGAGCAGTACTTC. The full variable domain, rest sourced from reference TRBV7-3 and TRBJ2-7, is GAGVSQTPSNKVTEKGKYVELRCDPISGHTALYWYRQSLGQGPEFLIYFQGTGAADDSGLPNDRFFAVRPEGSVSTLKIQRTERGDSAVYLCASSFGGTGLLEQYFGPGTRLTVT.

This clonotype was observed a handful of times. The rearrangement links TRBV7-9 to TRBJ2-1; D not resolved. The V end was cut by 1 base, the J end by 5 bases, with 12 bases between. There are 15 residues in the CDR3. In germline, CDR1 is SEHNR, CDR2 FQNEAQ (reference sequence). The CDR3 here is CASSLGVGSDNEQFF. CDR3 nucleotide sequence: TGTGCCAGCAGCTTAGGGGTCGGGTCAGACAATGAGCAGTTCTTC. Full variable domain (missing parts from reference TRBV7-9 and TRBJ2-1): DTGVSQNPRHKITKRGQNVTFRCDPISEHNRLYWYRQTLGQGPEFLTYFQNEAQLEKSRLLSDRFSAERPKGSFSTLEIQRTEQGDSAMYLCASSLGVGSDNEQFFGPGTRLTVL.

This clonotype occurred a few times. The chain carries TRBV7-8 and TRBJ2-7; 7 bases fit TRBD1. Germline values: CDR1 SGHVS, CDR2 FQNEAQ. Germline trimming cut 5 bases from V and 4 bases from J; bases unmatched to any gene: 8. This CDR3 region has 14 residues. CDR3 residues: CASSPFSTGYEQYF. In nucleotides, the CDR3 is TGTGCCAGCAGCCCCTTCTCGACAGGGTACGAGCAGTACTTC.

The rearrangement links TRBV6-2 or TRBV6-3 to TRBJ2-7; D gene unclear. The CDR3 length is 15 residues. CDR1 is MNHEY, CDR2 SVGEGT, per germline. V lost 4 bases and J 7 bases, leaving 20 bases between the germline ends. In nucleotides, the CDR3 is TGTGCCAGCAGTTCTTTCGGTTCGGGTCTTGAGGAGCAGTACTTC. Translating gives CASSSFGSGLEEQYF.

The chain joins TRBV6-4 to TRBJ1-1, with D perhaps TRBD1 (6 bases). V was trimmed by 4 bases and J by 5 bases, leaving 11 bases between them. Germline CDR1 and CDR2: MRHNA and SNTAGT. The CDR3 length is 13 residues. The CDR3 DNA reads TGTGCCAGCAGTGCCCTGAGGGGGACTGAAGCTTTCTTT. Translated: CASSALRGTEAFF.